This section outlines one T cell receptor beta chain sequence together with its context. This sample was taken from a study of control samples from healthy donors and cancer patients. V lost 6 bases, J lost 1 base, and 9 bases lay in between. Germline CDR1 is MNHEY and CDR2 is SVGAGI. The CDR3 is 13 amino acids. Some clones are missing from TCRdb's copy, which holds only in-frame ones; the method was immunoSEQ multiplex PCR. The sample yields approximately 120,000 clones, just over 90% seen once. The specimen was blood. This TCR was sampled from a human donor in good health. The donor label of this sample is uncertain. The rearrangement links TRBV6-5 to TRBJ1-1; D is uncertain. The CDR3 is CASSERPNTEAFF. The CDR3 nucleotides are TGTGCCAGCAGCGAGAGGCCGAACACTGAAGCTTTCTTT.